A single sample is the source of the 16 T cell receptor beta chains below, sequenced in a study of shared clonotypes between healthy human individuals. TCRdb's copy holds only in-frame clones and misses some; the assay was immunoSEQ multiplex PCR. The profile shows millions of clones, 85% to 95% of them singletons. Source material: naive CD4+ T cells sorted from blood. Regarding subset: CD45RA+ positively selected. Receptors originate from a man between 18 and 35 years old in good health.

The chain uses TRBV19 and TRBJ2-7; D may match TRBD1 or TRBD2 (5 bases each). The CDR3 sequence is 16 residues long. Trimming took off 4 bases at V and 3 bases at J, with 19 bases between the two ends. Germline loops: CDR1 LNHDA, CDR2 SQIVND (reference sequence). In nucleotides, the CDR3 is TGTGCCAGTAGTAAGTTAGGACGGGACGGTAACTACGAGCAGTACTTC. Its translation is CASSKLGRDGNYEQYF.

The chain carries TRBV25-1 and TRBJ2-7; TRBD1 matches at 7 bases. CDR1 and CDR2 (germline): MGHDK, SYGVNS. Trimming cost V 3 bases and J 5 bases; bases outside gene matches: 10. The CDR3 is 15 amino acids. CDR3 loop: CASSDSVNRGHEQYF. CDR3 nucleotides: TGTGCCAGCAGTGACTCCGTTAACAGGGGACACGAGCAGTACTTC.

This clone came up once. The chain is built from TRBV5-4 and TRBJ2-5, with D possibly matching TRBD1 (5 bases). V was clipped by 5 bases and J by 7 bases, with 18 bases between them. CDR1 is SGHNT, CDR2 YYREEE, per germline (reference sequence). This CDR3 contains 14 residues. As DNA, the CDR3 is TGTGCCAGCAGTTATCCCGGGCCAACAGGGACCCAGTACTTC. Translated: CASSYPGPTGTQYF.

The chain carries TRBV19 and TRBJ1-5; 7 bases line up with TRBD1. CDR1 and CDR2 (germline): LNHDA, SQIVND (reference sequence). With 7 bases clipped from V and 2 bases from J, the junction kept 8 bases outside the gene matches. The CDR3 totals 15 residues. CDR3 DNA: TGTGCCAGTACGGACAGGCCGCTAGGCAATCAGCCCCAGCATTTT. Amino acid sequence: CASTDRPLGNQPQHF.

This chain joins TRBV11-2 and TRBJ1-1; 8 bases match TRBD1. J gave up 0 bases and V 5 bases, and 11 bases lay outside the gene matches. The CDR3 extends over 17 amino acids. The germline gives CDR1 SGHAT, CDR2 FQNNGV. This CDR3 is CASSLNSGGVVNTEAFF. The CDR3 bases are TGTGCCAGCAGCCTAAACTCAGGGGGCGTAGTGAACACTGAAGCTTTCTTT.

A single count supports this clone. CDR3 amino acids: CASSRQGVGSYEQYF. In DNA form, the CDR3 reads TGTGCCAGCAGCCGACAGGGGGTAGGGTCCTACGAGCAGTACTTC. The rearrangement uses TRBV7-2 and TRBJ2-7; 9 positions agree with TRBD1. The CDR3 sequence is 15 residues long. V gave up 5 bases and J gave up 1 base; unmatched junction bases: 6. Germline lookup yields CDR1 SGHTA and CDR2 FQGNSA.

V is TRBV7-2 and J is TRBJ2-5; possibly TRBD1 or TRBD2 for D (6 bases each). The ends were cut back, 5 bases at V and 5 bases at J, with 9 bases in the middle. CDR1 SGHTA and CDR2 FQGNSA come from the germline V gene. The CDR3 totals 12 residues. CDR3 sequence: CASSGGRETQYF. The CDR3 bases are TGTGCCAGCAGCGGGGGGCGGGAGACCCAGTACTTC.

This rearrangement joins TRBV5-6 to TRBJ2-3; TRBD1 aligns across 8 bases. V shed 4 bases and J 4 bases; nucleotides not matched to a gene: 8. CDR3 length equals 15 residues. Germline V gene sequence: CDR1 SGHDT, CDR2 YYEEEE. The CDR3 here is CASSHPQGDADTQYF. The CDR3, as DNA: TGTGCCAGCAGCCACCCACAGGGGGATGCAGATACGCAGTATTTT.

The V and J genes are TRBV11-2 and TRBJ2-5; TRBD1 aligns across 7 bases. The CDR3 runs to 14 residues. The V and J ends lost 8 bases and 1 base, in that order; junction bases with no gene match: 7. Germline CDR1 reads SGHAT; CDR2 reads FQNNGV. The CDR3 region has the DNA TGTGCCAGCCGGACCGGGACAGCCCAAGAGACCCAGTACTTC. Encoded protein: CASRTGTAQETQYF.

The V call is TRBV30, the J call TRBJ1-5, with D possibly matching TRBD1 (5 bases). The CDR3 contains 14 residues. Germline V gene data show CDR1 as GTSNPN and CDR2 as SVGIG (reference sequence). Trimming removed 1 base at V and 6 bases at J, with 13 bases between. The CDR3 coding sequence is TGTGCCTGGAGTGACGGAGGGGCGGGTCAGCCCCAGCATTTT. Encoded protein: CAWSDGGAGQPQHF. Variable domain in full (rest from reference TRBV30 and TRBJ1-5): SQTIHQWPATLVQPVGSPLSLECTVEGTSNPNLYWYRQAAGRGLQLLFYSVGIGQISSEVPQNLSASRPQDRQFILSSKKLLLSDSGFYLCAWSDGGAGQPQHFGDGTRLSIL.

This clone was seen more than once but under ten times. Other DNA sequences in this specimen translate into the identical CDR3. The genes are TRBV18 and TRBJ1-1; 7 nucleotides agree with TRBD1. The CDR3 contains 14 residues. V was pared by 3 bases and J by 5 bases, with 6 bases of the junction left unmatched. Germline V CDR1 and CDR2: KGHSH, LQKENI. CDR3 sequence: CASSPQGGGTEAFF. The DNA for the CDR3 is TGTGCCAGCTCACCCCAGGGGGGCGGGACTGAAGCTTTCTTT. The full variable domain, with the rest looked up from reference TRBV18 and TRBJ1-1, is NAGVMQNPRHLVRRRGQEARLRCSPMKGHSHVYWYRQLPEEGLKFMVYLQKENIIDESGMPKERFSAEFPKEGPSILRIQQVVRGDSAAYFCASSPQGGGTEAFFGQGTRLTVV.

The chain recombines TRBV2 with TRBJ2-3; perhaps TRBD2 as D (7 bases). The CDR3 is 16 amino acids. Germline V lookup: CDR1 SNHLY, CDR2 FYNNEI. V shed 6 bases and J shed 4 bases, with 20 bases lying between them. The CDR3 spells CASSPGDQRGADTQYF. CDR3 nucleotide sequence: TGTGCCAGCAGCCCAGGGGACCAGCGGGGCGCAGATACGCAGTATTTT.

This clone has just one count. V and J are TRBV10-3 and TRBJ2-3, with D perhaps TRBD1 or TRBD2 (6 bases each). V was shortened by 8 bases and J by 4 bases, with 22 bases between the two germline ends. The CDR3 is 16 amino acids. Germline V gene data show CDR1 as ENHRY and CDR2 as SYGVKD. This chain's CDR3 is CAISLRLGGSPDTQYF. CDR3 in DNA: TGTGCCATCTCCCTCCGCCTGGGGGGCTCCCCAGATACGCAGTATTTT.

The V gene is TRBV7-2, the J gene TRBJ1-3; 8 bases are a match to TRBD1. This CDR3 has 17 residues. CDR1 and CDR2 (germline): SGHTA, FQGNSA. V lost 3 bases, J lost 0 bases, and 7 bases stayed unmatched. In nucleotides, the CDR3 is TGTGCCAGCAGCTTCTCCTCGGGGACAGGCTCTGGAAACACCATATATTTT. Its protein product is CASSFSSGTGSGNTIYF.

This clone was detected only once. The chain joins TRBV5-1 to TRBJ1-4; D not resolved. CDR3 length: 14 amino acids. V lost 4 bases and J lost 8, with 15 bases in between. CDR1 and CDR2 from the germline V gene are SGHRS and YFSETQ. The CDR3 nucleotides are TGCGCCAGCAGCCCCAGCTTGACGACGGAAAAACTGTTTTTT. This translates into CASSPSLTTEKLFF.

Here the CDR3 reads CASSSDGSSYNEQFF. In DNA form, the CDR3 reads TGTGCCAGCAGCTCGGACGGAAGCTCCTACAATGAGCAGTTCTTC. The genes are TRBV9 and TRBJ2-1; no clear D. The CDR3 spans 15 residues. CDR1 is SGDLS and CDR2 is YYNGEE in the germline V gene. V dropped 4 bases and J dropped 0 bases, with 11 bases sitting between them.